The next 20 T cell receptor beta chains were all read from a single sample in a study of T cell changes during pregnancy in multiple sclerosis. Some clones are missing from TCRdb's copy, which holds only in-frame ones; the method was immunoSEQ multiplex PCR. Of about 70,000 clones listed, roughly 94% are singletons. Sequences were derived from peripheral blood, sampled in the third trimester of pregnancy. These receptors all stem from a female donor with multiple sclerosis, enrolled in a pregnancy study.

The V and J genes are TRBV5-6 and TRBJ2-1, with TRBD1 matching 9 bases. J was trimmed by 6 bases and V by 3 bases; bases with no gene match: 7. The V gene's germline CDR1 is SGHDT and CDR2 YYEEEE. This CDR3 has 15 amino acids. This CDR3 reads CASSSETGGLNEQFF. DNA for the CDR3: TGTGCCAGCAGCTCAGAGACAGGGGGGCTCAATGAGCAGTTCTTC.

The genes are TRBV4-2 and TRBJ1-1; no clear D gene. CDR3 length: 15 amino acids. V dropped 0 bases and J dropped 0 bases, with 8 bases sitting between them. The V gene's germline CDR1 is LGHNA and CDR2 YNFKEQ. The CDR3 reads CASSQDSGLNTEAFF. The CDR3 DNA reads TGTGCCAGCAGCCAAGATTCGGGGTTGAACACTGAAGCTTTCTTT.

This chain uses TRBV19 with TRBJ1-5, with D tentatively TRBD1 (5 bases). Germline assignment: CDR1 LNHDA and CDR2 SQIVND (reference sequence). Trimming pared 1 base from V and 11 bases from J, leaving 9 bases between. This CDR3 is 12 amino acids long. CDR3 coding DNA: TGTGCCAGTAGTATAGGGGGCGGGGCCCAGCATTTT. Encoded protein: CASSIGGGAQHF. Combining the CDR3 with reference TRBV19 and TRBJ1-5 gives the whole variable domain DGGITQSPKYLFRKEGQNVTLSCEQNLNHDAMYWYRQDPGQGLRLIYYSQIVNDFQKGDIAEGYSVSREKKESFPLTVTSAQKNPTAFYLCASSIGGGAQHFGDGTRLSIL.

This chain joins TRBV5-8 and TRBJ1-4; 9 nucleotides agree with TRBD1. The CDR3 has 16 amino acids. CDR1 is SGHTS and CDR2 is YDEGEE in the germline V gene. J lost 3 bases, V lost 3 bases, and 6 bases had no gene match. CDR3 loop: CASSSGTGMANEKLFF. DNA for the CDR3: TGTGCCAGCAGCTCCGGGACAGGGATGGCTAATGAAAAACTGTTTTTT.

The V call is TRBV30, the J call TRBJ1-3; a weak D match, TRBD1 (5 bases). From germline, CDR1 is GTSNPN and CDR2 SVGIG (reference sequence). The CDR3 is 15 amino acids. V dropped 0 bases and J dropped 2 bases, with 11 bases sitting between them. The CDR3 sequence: CAWSVRRGPGNTIYF. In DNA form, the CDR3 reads TGTGCCTGGAGTGTACGGAGGGGCCCTGGAAACACCATATATTTT.

The CDR3 sequence is CASSDSGGHYGYTF. CDR3 bases: TGTGCCAGTAGCGATTCGGGGGGCCACTATGGCTACACCTTC. This rearrangement joins TRBV19 to TRBJ1-2; D might be TRBD1 (6 bases). Trimming left V 6 bases short and J 3 bases short, with 14 bases between. CDR1 and CDR2 (germline): LNHDA, SQIVND (reference sequence). This CDR3 is 14 amino acids long.

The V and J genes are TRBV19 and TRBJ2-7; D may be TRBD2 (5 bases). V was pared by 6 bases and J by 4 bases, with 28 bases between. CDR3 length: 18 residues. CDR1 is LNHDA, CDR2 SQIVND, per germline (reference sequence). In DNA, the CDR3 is TGTGCCAGTAGCCGTCGCGGAGGTAGGGAACAGATGATGTACGAGCAGTACTTC. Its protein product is CASSRRGGREQMMYEQYF.

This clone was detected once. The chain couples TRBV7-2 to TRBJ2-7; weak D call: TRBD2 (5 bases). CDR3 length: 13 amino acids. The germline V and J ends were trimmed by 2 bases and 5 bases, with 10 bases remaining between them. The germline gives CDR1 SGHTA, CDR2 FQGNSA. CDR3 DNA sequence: TGTGCCAGCAGCTTATTCGGGCGGGACGAGCAGTACTTC. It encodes CASSLFGRDEQYF.

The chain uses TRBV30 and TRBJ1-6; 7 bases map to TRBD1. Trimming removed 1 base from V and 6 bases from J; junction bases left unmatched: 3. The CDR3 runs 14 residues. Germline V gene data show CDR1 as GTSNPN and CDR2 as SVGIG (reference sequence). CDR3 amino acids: CAWSEGQSNSPLHF. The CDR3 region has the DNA TGTGCCTGGAGTGAGGGACAGTCTAATTCACCCCTCCACTTT.

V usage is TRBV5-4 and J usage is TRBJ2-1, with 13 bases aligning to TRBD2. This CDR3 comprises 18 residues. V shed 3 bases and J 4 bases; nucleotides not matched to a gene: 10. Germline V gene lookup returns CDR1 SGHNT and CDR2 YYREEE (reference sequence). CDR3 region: CASSSAQTSGGLYNEQFF. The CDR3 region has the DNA TGTGCCAGCAGCTCCGCCCAGACTAGCGGGGGGCTTTACAATGAGCAGTTCTTC.

The CDR3 loop reads CASSPTGLAGTQDTQYF. As DNA, the CDR3 is TGCGCCAGCAGCCCTACGGGACTAGCGGGGACTCAGGATACGCAGTATTTT. V usage is TRBV4-3 and J usage is TRBJ2-3, with 13 bases identical to TRBD2. The CDR3 runs to 17 residues. J lost 6 bases, V lost 4 bases, and 10 bases had no gene match. Germline values: CDR1 LGHNA, CDR2 YSLEER.

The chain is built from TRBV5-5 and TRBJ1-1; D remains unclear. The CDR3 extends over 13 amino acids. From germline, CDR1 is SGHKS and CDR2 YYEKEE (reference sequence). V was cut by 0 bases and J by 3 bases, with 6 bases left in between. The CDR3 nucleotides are TGTGCCAGCAGCTTGGGGGCAGACACTGAAGCTTTCTTT. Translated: CASSLGADTEAFF.

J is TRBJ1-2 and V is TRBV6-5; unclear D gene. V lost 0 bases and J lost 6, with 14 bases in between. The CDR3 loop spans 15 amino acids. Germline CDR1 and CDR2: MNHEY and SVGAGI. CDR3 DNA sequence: TGTGCCAGCAGTTACTCTCGGAGGGTACGGGATGGCTACACCTTC. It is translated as CASSYSRRVRDGYTF.

This CDR3 is CASSGTDSNQPQHF. As DNA, the CDR3 is TGTGCCAGCTCCGGGACTGATAGCAATCAGCCCCAGCATTTT. The chain carries TRBV18 and TRBJ1-5; TRBD1 might be the D (5 bases). V was clipped by 6 bases and J by 0 bases, with 9 bases between them. Germline CDR1 KGHSH, CDR2 LQKENI. The CDR3 runs 14 residues.

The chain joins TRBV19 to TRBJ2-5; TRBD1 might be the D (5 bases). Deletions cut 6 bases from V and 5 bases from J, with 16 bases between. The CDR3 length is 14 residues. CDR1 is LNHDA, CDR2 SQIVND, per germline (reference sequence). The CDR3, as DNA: TGTGCCAGTAGCCCTATCCTAGGGGCGGAGACCCAGTACTTC. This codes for CASSPILGAETQYF.

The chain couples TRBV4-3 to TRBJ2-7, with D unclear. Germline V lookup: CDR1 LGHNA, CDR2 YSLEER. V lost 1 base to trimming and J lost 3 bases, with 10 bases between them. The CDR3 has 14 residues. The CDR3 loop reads CASSQVSSRYEQYF. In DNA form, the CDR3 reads TGCGCCAGCAGCCAAGTTAGCTCTCGCTACGAGCAGTACTTC.

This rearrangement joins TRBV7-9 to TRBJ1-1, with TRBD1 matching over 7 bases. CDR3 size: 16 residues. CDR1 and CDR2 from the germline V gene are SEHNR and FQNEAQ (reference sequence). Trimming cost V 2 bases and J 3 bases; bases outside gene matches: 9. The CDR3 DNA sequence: TGTGCCAGCAGCTTACGAGTGGGGCAGGGGGACACTGAAGCTTTCTTT. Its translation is CASSLRVGQGDTEAFF.

This CDR3 is CASSVWRTQGQEAFF. CDR3 nucleotides: TGTGCCAGCAGCGTGTGGCGTACGCAGGGCCAAGAAGCTTTCTTT. The chain recombines TRBV5-6 with TRBJ1-1; perhaps TRBD1 as D (5 bases). Germline CDR1 reads SGHDT; CDR2 reads YYEEEE. The CDR3 extends over 15 amino acids. V was shortened by 4 bases and J by 8 bases, with 21 bases between the two germline ends.

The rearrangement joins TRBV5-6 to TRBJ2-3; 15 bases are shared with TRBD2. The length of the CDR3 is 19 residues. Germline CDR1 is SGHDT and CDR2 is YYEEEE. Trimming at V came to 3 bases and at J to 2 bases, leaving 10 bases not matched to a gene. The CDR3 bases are TGTGCCAGCAGCTCGACCGGGACTAGCGGGGGGCGGAACACAGATACGCAGTATTTT. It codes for CASSSTGTSGGRNTDTQYF.

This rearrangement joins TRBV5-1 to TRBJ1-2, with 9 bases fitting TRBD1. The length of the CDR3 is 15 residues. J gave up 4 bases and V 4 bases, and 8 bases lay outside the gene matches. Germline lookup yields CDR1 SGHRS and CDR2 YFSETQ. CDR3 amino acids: CASSSGQGQGYGYTF. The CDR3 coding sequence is TGCGCCAGCAGCAGCGGACAGGGGCAGGGCTATGGCTACACCTTC. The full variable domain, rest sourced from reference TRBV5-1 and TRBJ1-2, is KAGVTQTPRYLIKTRGQQVTLSCSPISGHRSVSWYQQTPGQGLQFLFEYFSETQRNKGNFPGRFSGRQFSNSRSEMNVSTLELGDSALYLCASSSGQGQGYGYTFGSGTRLTVV.